This T cell receptor beta chain was retrieved from a study of blood T cell repertoires in COVID-19. Study background: Acute-phase and convalescent COVID-19 samples originated in the United States, Italy and Spain. PBMCs, B-cell-depleted T cells, or T cells provided the cDNA or gDNA that made up the material.

This CDR3 has 15 residues. Germline CDR1 is LNHDA and CDR2 is SQIVND (reference sequence). The V and J ends lost 8 bases and 5 bases, in that order; junction bases with no gene match: 12. Measured with immunoSEQ multiplex PCR; TCRdb has only the in-frame clones, and not every one. Found here are just under 250,000 clones, around 87% of them singletons; the top ten hold 2.5% to 3.5%. J is TRBJ1-5 and V is TRBV19, with TRBD1 matching 7 bases. Sequencing used peripheral blood. This clonotype originated in a woman in her 30s who had recovered from COVID-19. CDR3 region: CASGGAGQVYQPQHF. The DNA for the CDR3 is TGTGCCAGTGGAGGTGCCGGACAGGTGTATCAGCCCCAGCATTTT.